This T cell receptor beta chain emerged from a study of blood T cells in healthy people across ages. This clonotype occurred once. Trimming pared 1 base from V and 7 bases from J, leaving 17 bases between. The CDR3 has 15 amino acids. The germline CDR1 and CDR2 sequences are SEHNR and FQNEAQ (reference sequence). Together with a sample-barcoded 5' primer, a J-beta primer mix was included in a second PCR lasting roughly 6 to 12 cycles. Using its own MiXCR run on the 5' RACE reads, TCRdb lists one record per CDR3 protein. This sample has 1,300,000 or so distinct CDR3 sequences, with almost 60% found just once.

This chain joins TRBV7-9 and TRBJ2-7, with D possibly called TRBD1 or TRBD2 (5 bases each). This clonotype was obtained from a man between 18 and 35 years old in good health. The material sequenced was blood. This chain's CDR3 is CASSLDHGAYNEQYF. CDR3 coding DNA: TGTGCCAGCAGCTTAGACCACGGGGCTTACAATGAGCAGTACTTC.